This note documents a single T cell receptor beta chain sequence. A junction boundary mismatches the germline segment, possibly from a read error. Combining a sample-barcoded 5' primer with a J-beta primer mix, a second PCR ran for roughly 6 to 12 cycles. Each TCR beta cDNA got a 12-nucleotide random molecular identifier. TCRdb passed the 5' RACE reads through MiXCR, listing each CDR3 protein once. Of about 1.8 million distinct CDR3 sequences listed, around half were seen once; the top ten hold around 2.1%. Each donor supplied around 10 milliliters of peripheral blood. The total RNA that was extracted per sample amounted to at least 5 micrograms. The data belong to a study of blood T cells in healthy people across ages. This CDR3 spans 13 amino acids.

The sequenced sample consisted of blood. This TCR derives from a woman aged 40 to 55 in good health. The gene calls are TRBV12-3 or TRBV12-4 and TRBJ2-5; D uncertain. The CDR3 DNA is TGTGCCAGCAGTTTTTGGGAACGAGAGGCCCAGTACTTC. This encodes CASSFWEREAQYF.